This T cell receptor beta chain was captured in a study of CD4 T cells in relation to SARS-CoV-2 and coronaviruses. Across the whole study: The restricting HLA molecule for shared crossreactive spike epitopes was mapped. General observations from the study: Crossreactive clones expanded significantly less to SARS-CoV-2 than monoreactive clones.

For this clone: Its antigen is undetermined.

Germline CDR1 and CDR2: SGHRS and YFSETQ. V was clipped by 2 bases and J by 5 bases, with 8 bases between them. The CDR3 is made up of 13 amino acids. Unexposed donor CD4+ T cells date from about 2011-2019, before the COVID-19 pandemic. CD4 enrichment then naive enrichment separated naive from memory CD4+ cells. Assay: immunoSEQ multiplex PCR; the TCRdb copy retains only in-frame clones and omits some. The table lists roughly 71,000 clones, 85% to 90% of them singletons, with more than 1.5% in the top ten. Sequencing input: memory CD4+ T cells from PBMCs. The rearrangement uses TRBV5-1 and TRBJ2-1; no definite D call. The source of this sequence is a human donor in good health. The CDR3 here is CASSFRSNNEQFF. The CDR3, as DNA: TGCGCCAGCAGCTTCCGGTCCAACAATGAGCAGTTCTTC.